The 27 T cell receptor beta chains below were found in one sample sequenced in a study of CD8+CD57+ T cells in acquired aplastic anemia. According to the study, genomic DNA was the template for TCR beta VDJ and CDR3 profiling. From the reads, TCRdb called clonotypes with MiXCR, one entry per CDR3 protein. The repertoire holds hundreds of thousands of distinct CDR3 sequences, with just under 70% as singletons. The sample taken for sequencing was sorted CD4+, CD8+, or CD8+CD57+ T cells (not recorded which) from PBMCs. Receptors were obtained from a human donor in good health, serving as a control.

With regard to this clonotype: The CDR3 carries no conserved terminal phenylalanine or tryptophan, so it likely arises from a read error. The limits of the CDR3 on the DNA are not certain, so only TCRdb's listed CDR3 is given. V gene TRBV7-2 combines with J gene TRBJ2-2; TRBD2, the D gene given by the table, was not confirmed from the DNA. CDR1 SGHTA and CDR2 FQGNSA come from the germline V gene. The CDR3 adds up to 15 amino acids, both ends counted. The CDR3: CASSFKYHETQDFGP.

The chain employs TRBV5-5 and TRBJ1-4, with TRBD1 identical over 7 bases. The germline gives CDR1 SGHKS, CDR2 YYEKEE (reference sequence). Trimming cost V 2 bases and J 5 bases; bases outside gene matches: 9. The length of the CDR3 is 16 residues. The CDR3 loop reads CASSLSSRTGNEKLFF. The CDR3 nucleotides read TGTGCCAGCAGCTTATCGTCAAGGACAGGCAATGAAAAACTGTTTTTT.

This clonotype was counted at least ten times. This chain connects TRBV7-2 to TRBJ1-2; no firm D call. V was clipped by 8 bases and J by 4 bases, with 17 bases between them. The CDR3 extends over 14 amino acids. CDR1 and CDR2 (germline): SGHTA, FQGNSA. CDR3 nucleotide sequence: TGTGCCAGCTCCCTCGGGATACAAGGCTATGGCTACACCTTC. Its translation is CASSLGIQGYGYTF. Full variable domain (rest looked up from reference TRBV7-2 and TRBJ1-2): GAGVSQSPSNKVTEKGKDVELRCDPISGHTALYWYRQSLGQGLEFLIYFQGNSAPDKSGLPSDRFSAERTGGSVSTLTIQRTQQEDSAVYLCASSLGIQGYGYTFGSGTRLTVV.

The rearrangement joins TRBV5-1 to TRBJ1-1; TRBD1 agrees at 7 bases. The ends lost 4 bases at V and 6 bases at J; junction bases unmatched: 9. The germline CDR1 and CDR2 sequences are SGHRS and YFSETQ. The length of the CDR3 is 14 residues. The DNA for the CDR3 is TGCGCCAGCAGCCAGGTGCGTCAGGGGGCTGAAGCTTTCTTT. Translating gives CASSQVRQGAEAFF.

Worth noting for this clonotype: A much larger clone lies one base from this, so it may be a read error. The chain couples TRBV7-2 to TRBJ1-4; D unclear. Between the trimmed V and J ends, which lost 5 bases and 8 bases, there was a span of 9 bases. In germline, CDR1 is SGHTA, CDR2 FQGNSA. CDR3 length: 12 residues. The chain's CDR3 is CASSQENEKLFF. The CDR3 nucleotides read TGTGCCAGCAGCCAAGAGAACGAAAAACTGTTTTTT.

In this sample, this clonotype turned up many times. The gene calls are TRBV10-3 and TRBJ2-7; TRBD2 matches 11 bases. Per the germline V gene, CDR1 is ENHRY and CDR2 is SYGVKD. CDR3 length equals 14 residues. J gave up 5 bases and V 8 bases, and 8 bases lay outside the gene matches. The CDR3 protein is CAISSSGGAHEQYF. DNA for the CDR3: TGTGCCATCTCGAGTAGCGGGGGGGCCCACGAGCAGTACTTC.

The rearrangement uses TRBV15 and TRBJ1-1; D gene unclear. CDR3 size: 14 residues. Trimming took 5 bases from V and 4 from J, leaving 14 bases between them. CDR1 and CDR2 (germline): LNHNV, YYDKDF (reference sequence). The DNA for the CDR3 is TGTGCCACCAGCCGCGTTCTTTTGGGCACTGAAGCTTTCTTT. Amino acid sequence: CATSRVLLGTEAFF.

This clonotype has ten or more counts. The DNA for the CDR3 is TGTGCCAGCAGCCCGGTGGGGGGAGGTCGGAATCAGCCCCAGCATTTT. Translated, it gives CASSPVGGGRNQPQHF. The chain recombines TRBV6-5 with TRBJ1-5, with a weak D call TRBD1 (5 bases). The germline gives CDR1 MNHEY, CDR2 SVGAGI. V lost 6 bases and J lost 4, with 19 bases in between. There are 16 residues in the CDR3.

The chain carries TRBV29-1 and TRBJ2-3; tentatively, D is TRBD1 or TRBD2 (6 bases each). Per germline, CDR1 SQVTM and CDR2 ANQGSEA. The length of the CDR3 is 12 residues. Trimming stripped 7 bases from V and 3 bases from J, with 11 bases between. This CDR3 is CSGGGRTDTQYF. CDR3 nucleotides: TGCAGCGGTGGGGGGCGGACAGATACGCAGTATTTT.

The V and J genes are TRBV5-1 and TRBJ2-7, with TRBD2 matching over 7 bases. J was trimmed by 1 base and V by 4 bases; bases with no gene match: 5. CDR1 SGHRS and CDR2 YFSETQ come from the germline V gene. The CDR3 contains 14 residues. The DNA for the CDR3 is TGCGCCAGCAGCCCCTCGGGACTATCCTACGAGCAGTACTTC. It codes for CASSPSGLSYEQYF.

This clonotype was seen ten or more times. This chain links TRBV6-5 with TRBJ2-1, with D perhaps TRBD2 (5 bases). V gave up 4 bases and J gave up 4 bases, with 11 bases separating them. Germline V CDR1 and CDR2: MNHEY, SVGAGI. The CDR3 extends over 14 amino acids. This CDR3 is CASSLSSNYNEQFF. The CDR3 DNA sequence: TGTGCCAGCAGTTTGTCTAGCAATTACAATGAGCAGTTCTTC.

In regard to this clonotype: The junction shows a germline mismatch at one end, possibly a read error. The chain combines TRBV7-2 with TRBJ1-3; tentatively, D is TRBD1 (5 bases). CDR3 size: 15 residues. Germline CDR1 reads SGHTA; CDR2 reads FQGNSA. The CDR3 reads CASSLARVSGNPIYF. CDR3 nucleotides: TGCGCCAGCAGCTTAGCCAGGGTTAGTGGAAACCCGATCTATTTT.

As concerns this clonotype: Because the CDR3's place on the DNA is in doubt, the DNA is left out and the CDR3 is given as listed by TCRdb. V gene TRBV7-9 combines with J gene TRBJ2-7; the D call TRBD1 from the table was never checked on the DNA. CDR1 and CDR2 (germline): SEHNR, FQNEAQ (reference sequence). The CDR3 length is 16 residues, termini included. The chain's CDR3 is CASSDRVGEQYFGQYF.

This clonotype occurred a few times. This sequence joins TRBV24-1 and TRBJ1-2; TRBD1 matches 9 bases. The CDR3 length is 16 residues. Germline V gene sequence: CDR1 KGHDR, CDR2 SFDVKD. The V segment lost 4 bases and the J segment 5 bases; nucleotides outside the gene matches: 10. CDR3 bases: TGTGCCACCAGTGAACACAGGGGGCTCACGAAGTATGGCTACACCTTC. Protein sequence: CATSEHRGLTKYGYTF.

With regard to this clonotype: Relative to the germline gene, one junction end is altered; a read error may explain this. V and J are TRBV7-2 and TRBJ2-5; 7 nucleotides match TRBD1. Germline V lookup: CDR1 SGHTA, CDR2 FQGNSA. CDR3 length: 14 residues. The CDR3 loop is CASRTGQSRVTKYF. As DNA, the CDR3 is TGTGCCAGCCGAACGGGACAGTCGAGGGTGACCAAGTACTTC.

This clonotype has only a few counts. The chain joins TRBV7-2 to TRBJ2-7; 7 bases line up with TRBD1. The V gene's germline CDR1 is SGHTA and CDR2 FQGNSA. The CDR3 is made up of 12 amino acids. The junction had 1 base not matched to a gene; V was cut back by 6 bases and J by 2 bases. CDR3 sequence: CASRTGAYEQYF. In DNA, the CDR3 is TGTGCCAGCAGAACAGGGGCCTACGAGCAGTACTTC.

This sequence joins TRBV7-9 and TRBJ2-7, with 8 bases lining up with TRBD1. Germline V lookup: CDR1 SEHNR, CDR2 FQNEAQ (reference sequence). The trim removed 5 bases at V and 1 base at J, leaving 10 bases unmatched. The CDR3 is 16 residues long. CDR3 coding DNA: TGTGCCAGCAGCCATGGACAGGGCCGCAAATCCTACGAGCAGTACTTC. It encodes CASSHGQGRKSYEQYF.

Points on this clonotype: Given the absence of the conserved phenylalanine or tryptophan at the CDR3 end, a read error is likely. Because the CDR3's place on the DNA is in doubt, the DNA is left out and the CDR3 is given as listed by TCRdb. V is TRBV14 and J is TRBJ1-6. Per germline, CDR1 SGHDN and CDR2 FVKESK. The CDR3 extends over 13 residues, inclusive of both ends. The CDR3 is CASSLTLAYPLQL.

The genes are TRBV12-3 or TRBV12-4 and TRBJ2-3; the match to TRBD2 covers 10 bases. V lost 8 bases to trimming and J lost 3 bases; unmatched junction nucleotides: 11. CDR3 length: 16 amino acids. The CDR3 sequence: CASASLTSGATDTQYF. In DNA form, the CDR3 reads TGTGCCAGCGCCTCCCTCACTAGCGGGGCGACAGATACGCAGTATTTT.

This rearrangement joins TRBV20-1 to TRBJ2-7; D is unresolved. Deletions cut 3 bases from V and 11 bases from J, with 17 bases between. This CDR3 spans 12 amino acids. Germline V gene data show CDR1 as DFQATT and CDR2 as SNEGSKA (reference sequence). This chain's CDR3 is CSARAGSSGEYF. As DNA, the CDR3 is TGCAGTGCTAGGGCTGGAAGCTCTGGGGAGTACTTC.

This clonotype was seen many times. This sequence joins TRBV7-3 and TRBJ1-2; no reliable D call. The CDR3 runs 13 residues. Between the trimmed V and J ends, which lost 5 bases and 6 bases, there was a span of 13 bases. The V gene's germline CDR1 is SGHTA and CDR2 FQGTGA. DNA for the CDR3: TGTGCCAGCAGCCCCTCCCCTGGGGATGGCTACACCTTC. Translated, it gives CASSPSPGDGYTF. The variable domain in full, completed from reference TRBV7-3 and TRBJ1-2, reads GAGVSQTPSNKVTEKGKYVELRCDPISGHTALYWYRQSLGQGPEFLIYFQGTGAADDSGLPNDRFFAVRPEGSVSTLKIQRTERGDSAVYLCASSPSPGDGYTFGSGTRLTVV.

Details on this clonotype: One end of the junction fails to match germline, which may point to a read error. The chain combines TRBV7-9 with TRBJ1-4; D ambiguous. This CDR3 contains 15 residues. Germline loops: CDR1 SEHNR, CDR2 FQNEAQ (reference sequence). The CDR3 region has the DNA TGTGCCAGCAGTGAAGCGAGGGAGGGCAGTGAAATACTGTTTTTT. Translating gives CASSEAREGSEILFF.

Remarks on this clonotype: The final CDR3 position lacks the conserved phenylalanine or tryptophan, pointing to a likely read error. It is unclear where the CDR3 begins or ends on the DNA, so no DNA is shown, and the CDR3 is as TCRdb lists it. The CDR3 here is CASSHQQSSPDGY. This chain links TRBV7-2 with TRBJ1-1. Germline V gives CDR1 SGHTA, CDR2 FQGNSA. The CDR3 sequence runs 13 residues, both termini included.

This chain uses TRBV15 with TRBJ2-1, with 7 bases lining up with TRBD1. Germline V gives CDR1 LNHNV, CDR2 YYDKDF (reference sequence). The CDR3 covers 13 residues. V lost 7 bases, J lost 6 bases, and 6 bases stayed unmatched. The CDR3 nucleotides are TGTGCCACCAAACGGGACAGTTCCAATGAGCAGTTCTTC. Protein sequence: CATKRDSSNEQFF.

This sequence joins TRBV25-1 and TRBJ1-6, with D possibly TRBD1 on 5 matching bases. The V end was cut by 4 bases, the J end by 6 bases, with 16 bases between. The CDR3 has 16 residues. The germline CDR1 and CDR2 sequences are MGHDK and SYGVNS. The CDR3 sequence is CASSVLRGLSNSPLHF. The CDR3 nucleotides are TGTGCCAGCAGTGTGCTCCGGGGCCTGAGTAATTCACCCCTCCACTTT.

The genes are TRBV20-1 and TRBJ1-6, with 7 bases fitting TRBD1. After removal of 5 bases from V and 13 bases from J, the junction contained 11 bases not matched to a gene. CDR1 and CDR2 from the germline V gene are DFQATT and SNEGSKA (reference sequence). The length of the CDR3 is 13 residues. Here the CDR3 DNA reads TGCAGTGCTTCACAGGGGAGGTACGAGCCCCTCCACTTT. This codes for CSASQGRYEPLHF.

Notes on this clonotype: At one boundary the junction diverges from the germline segment, which might be a read error. The rearrangement joins TRBV29-1 to TRBJ1-4; the D is unclear. The CDR3 contains 13 residues. Germline CDR1 and CDR2: SQVTM and ANQGSEA. CDR3 nucleotides: TGCAGCGTCGAACCCACCACGGGCGAAAGACTGTATTTT. This sequence encodes CSVEPTTGERLYF.